Listed here are 8 T cell receptor beta chains from one sample, sequenced in a study of Graves' ophthalmopathy and Graves' hyperthyroidism. Investigators amplified TCR beta CDR3 regions from RNA transcripts. First-round RT-PCR with HTBI primers preceded a second-round multiplex PCR. TCRdb passed the multiplex PCR reads through MiXCR, listing each CDR3 protein once. Of about 740,000 distinct CDR3 sequences in the sample, about 44% were seen once. Sequencing input: peripheral blood. Receptor source: an adult man with Graves' ophthalmopathy.

The genes are TRBV7-2 and TRBJ2-5, with 11 bases lining up with TRBD2. Germline V gene data show CDR1 as SGHTA and CDR2 as FQGNSA. V shed 5 bases and J 4 bases; nucleotides not matched to a gene: 9. This CDR3 is 16 amino acids long. This CDR3 is CASSQEYTSGRETQYF. The CDR3 nucleotides are TGTGCCAGCAGCCAAGAATACACTAGCGGGAGAGAGACCCAGTACTTC.

This clonotype has only a few counts. The rearrangement links TRBV29-1 to TRBJ2-3; D gene unclear. CDR1 is SQVTM, CDR2 ANQGSEA, per germline. Trimming cost V 1 base and J 0 bases, with 5 bases left between them. CDR3 length: 13 amino acids. Here the CDR3 DNA reads TGCAGCGTTGAAGCAGATAGCACAGATACGCAGTATTTT. It yields the protein CSVEADSTDTQYF.

There are many counts of this clonotype. This sequence joins TRBV29-1 and TRBJ2-7, with D unresolved. CDR1 is SQVTM and CDR2 is ANQGSEA in the germline V gene. Trimming stripped 1 base from V and 0 bases from J, with 13 bases between. The CDR3 extends over 15 amino acids. The CDR3 region is CSVEAGQYPSYEQYF. The CDR3 DNA follows: TGCAGCGTTGAAGCAGGCCAATACCCCTCCTACGAGCAGTACTTC.

The V and J genes are TRBV6-1 and TRBJ2-3; no firm D call. CDR1 is MNHNS and CDR2 is SASEGT in the germline V gene. The V end was cut by 5 bases, the J end by 6 bases, with 15 bases between. The CDR3 is made up of 14 amino acids. The CDR3 spells CASSLGSEADTQYF. Written as DNA, the CDR3 is TGTGCCAGCAGTTTGGGGTCAGAAGCGGATACGCAGTATTTT.

A note on this clonotype: A much more abundant neighbour one base away suggests this may be a read error. The V gene is TRBV12-3 or TRBV12-4, the J gene TRBJ1-2, with TRBD1 as a possible D gene (5 bases). The CDR3 covers 14 residues. Trimming removed 4 bases from V and 2 bases from J, with 11 bases in between. CDR3 in DNA: TGTGCCAGCAGTTCAGGGTCGCAGAACTATGGCTACACCTTC. Translated, it gives CASSSGSQNYGYTF.

Worth noting for this clonotype: Since no conserved phenylalanine or tryptophan closes the CDR3, a read error is the likely cause. The DNA is left out, because the CDR3 cannot be placed on it with certainty; the CDR3 is given as TCRdb lists it. The V and J genes are TRBV9 and TRBJ1-1; no check of the table's D call, TRBD1, against the DNA was made. Germline loops: CDR1 SGDLS, CDR2 YYNGEE. The CDR3 extends over 11 residues, inclusive of both ends. CDR3 in amino acids: CASSVQPGPSY.

The V and J genes are TRBV20-1 and TRBJ1-6; D is unclear. The length of the CDR3 is 14 residues. V shed 3 bases and J shed 8 bases, with 14 bases lying between them. Germline V gene data show CDR1 as DFQATT and CDR2 as SNEGSKA (reference sequence). The CDR3 is CSASTLSIDSPLHF. The CDR3 region has the DNA TGCAGTGCTAGCACGTTAAGTATTGATTCACCCCTCCACTTT.

This clonotype was counted at least ten times. The CDR3 spells CASSLVAEPGQPQHF. Written as DNA, the CDR3 is TGTGCCAGCAGCTTAGTGGCGGAACCGGGGCAGCCCCAGCATTTT. The V call is TRBV7-2, the J call TRBJ1-5; D call uncertain. The V gene lost 1 base and the J gene lost 7 bases, with 14 bases spanning the gap. The CDR3 spans 15 residues. CDR1 is SGHTA, CDR2 FQGNSA, per germline. Full variable domain (rest looked up from reference TRBV7-2 and TRBJ1-5): GAGVSQSPSNKVTEKGKDVELRCDPISGHTALYWYRQSLGQGLEFLIYFQGNSAPDKSGLPSDRFSAERTGGSVSTLTIQRTQQEDSAVYLCASSLVAEPGQPQHFGDGTRLSIL.